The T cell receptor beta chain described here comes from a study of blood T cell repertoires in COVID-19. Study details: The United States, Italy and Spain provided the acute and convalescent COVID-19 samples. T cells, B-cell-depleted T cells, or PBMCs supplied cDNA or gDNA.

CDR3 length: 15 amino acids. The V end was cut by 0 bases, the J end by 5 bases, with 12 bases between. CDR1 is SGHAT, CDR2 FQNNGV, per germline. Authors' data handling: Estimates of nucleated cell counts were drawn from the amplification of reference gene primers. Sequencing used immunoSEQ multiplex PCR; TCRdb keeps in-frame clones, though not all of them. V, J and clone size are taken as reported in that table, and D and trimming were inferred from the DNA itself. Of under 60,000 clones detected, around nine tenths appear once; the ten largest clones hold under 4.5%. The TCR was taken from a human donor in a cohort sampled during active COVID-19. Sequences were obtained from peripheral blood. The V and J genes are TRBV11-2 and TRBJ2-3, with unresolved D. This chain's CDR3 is CASSLEGRKEDTQYF. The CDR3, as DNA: TGTGCCAGCAGCTTAGAGGGCCGGAAGGAAGATACGCAGTATTTT.